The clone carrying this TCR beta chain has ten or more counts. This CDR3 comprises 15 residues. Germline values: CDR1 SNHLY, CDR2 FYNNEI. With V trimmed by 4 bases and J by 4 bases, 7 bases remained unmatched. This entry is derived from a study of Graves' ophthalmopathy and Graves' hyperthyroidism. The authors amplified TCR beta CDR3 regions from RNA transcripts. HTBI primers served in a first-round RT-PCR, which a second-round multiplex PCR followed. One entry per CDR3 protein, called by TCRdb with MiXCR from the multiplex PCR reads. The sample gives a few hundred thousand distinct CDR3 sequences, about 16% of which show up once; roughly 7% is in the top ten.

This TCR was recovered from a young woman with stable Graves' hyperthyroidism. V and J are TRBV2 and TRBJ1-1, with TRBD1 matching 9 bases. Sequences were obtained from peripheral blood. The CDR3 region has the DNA TGTGCCAGCAGTGGCTACAGGGGGCGAACCACTGAAGCTTTCTTT. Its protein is CASSGYRGRTTEAFF.